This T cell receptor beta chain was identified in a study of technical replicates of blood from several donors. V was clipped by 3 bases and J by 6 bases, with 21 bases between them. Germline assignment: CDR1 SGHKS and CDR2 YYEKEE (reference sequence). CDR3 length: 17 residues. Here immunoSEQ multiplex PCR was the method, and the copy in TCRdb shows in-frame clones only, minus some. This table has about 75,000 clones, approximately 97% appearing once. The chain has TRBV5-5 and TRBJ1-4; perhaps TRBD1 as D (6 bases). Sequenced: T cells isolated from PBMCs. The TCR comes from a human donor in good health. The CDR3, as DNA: TGTGCCAGCAGCTCAACAGGGATTTGGAGTTTAGATGAAAAACTGTTTTTT. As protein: CASSSTGIWSLDEKLFF.